Presented here are 27 T cell receptor beta chains from one specimen sequenced in a study of monozygotic twins with inflammatory bowel disease. TCRdb re-called the 5' RACE reads; one entry per CDR3 protein, DNA not given. The sample totals about 140,000 distinct CDR3 sequences. Source material: blood. The receptors here all came from a human donor with ulcerative colitis or Crohn's disease, or a healthy co-twin of an affected twin (not recorded which).

The genes are TRBV19 and TRBJ1-1; the D gene TCRdb calls, TRBD1, cannot be checked with no DNA. CDR3 length: 16 residues. Germline loops: CDR1 LNHDA, CDR2 SQIVND (reference sequence). The CDR3 spells CASSLRQGARDTEAFF.

The chain recombines TRBV4-1 with TRBJ2-7; TCRdb returns TRBD1, unconfirmable since there is no DNA. The CDR3 consists of 15 residues. CDR1 and CDR2 from the germline V gene are MGHRA and YSYEKL. The CDR3 reads CASSLGGHAPYEQYF.

The rearrangement uses TRBV5-1 and TRBJ2-5; TCRdb proposes TRBD1, but this gene call is untestable without DNA. The germline gives CDR1 SGHRS, CDR2 YFSETQ. The CDR3 is 14 residues long. CDR3 amino acids: CASSPGQGGETQYF.

The chain has TRBV6-2 or TRBV6-3 and TRBJ2-7. CDR1 is MNHEY and CDR2 is SVGEGT in the germline V gene. This CDR3 is built from 12 residues. CDR3 region: CASSFIDSEQYF.

The J gene is TRBJ1-1, the V gene TRBV7-2. This CDR3 region has 14 residues. Germline-derived CDR1 and CDR2 are SGHTA and FQGNSA. This CDR3 reads CASSLVGSATEAFF.

CDR3 protein: CASSRGGAGNQPQHF. J is TRBJ1-5 and V is TRBV10-1; TCRdb's D call of TRBD1 is untestable without DNA. CDR3 length: 15 residues. Germline-derived CDR1 and CDR2 are WNHNN and SYGVQD (reference sequence).

The chain couples TRBV20-1 to TRBJ2-3; the TCRdb call, TRBD2, lacks DNA for checking. The CDR3 has 16 amino acids. Germline values: CDR1 DFQATT, CDR2 SNEGSKA (reference sequence). The CDR3 here is CSARALRGTSRDTQYF.

The gene calls are TRBV5-6 and TRBJ1-4; the TCRdb call, TRBD1, lacks DNA for checking. Germline CDR1 SGHDT, CDR2 YYEEEE. CDR3 length equals 15 residues. The CDR3 is CASSLLDRGREKLFF.

The chain carries TRBV7-2 and TRBJ2-3. CDR3 length: 12 amino acids. CDR1 SGHTA and CDR2 FQGNSA come from the germline V gene. Here the CDR3 reads CASSLSGERQYF.

V usage is TRBV10-3 and J usage is TRBJ2-7; TCRdb's D call, TRBD1, is unchecked because there is no DNA. CDR3 length: 15 amino acids. Germline values: CDR1 ENHRY, CDR2 SYGVKD. The chain's CDR3 is CAISDGDRETYEQYF.

The V call is TRBV5-1, the J call TRBJ2-7; TCRdb gives TRBD1 as the D gene, but with no DNA this cannot be confirmed. CDR3 length equals 15 residues. Germline CDR1 SGHRS, CDR2 YFSETQ. The CDR3: CASSLGRTDNYEQYF.

V and J are TRBV6-5 and TRBJ2-1; TCRdb picks TRBD1, but there is no DNA to check that call. The V gene's germline CDR1 is MNHEY and CDR2 SVGAGI. This CDR3 is 11 amino acids long. The chain's CDR3 is CASSTGGAQFF.

This chain links TRBV9 with TRBJ2-1; TCRdb's D gene call, TRBD2, goes unchecked for lack of DNA. Per germline, CDR1 SGDLS and CDR2 YYNGEE. The CDR3 totals 15 residues. The CDR3 sequence is CASATSGGTYNEQFF. Variable domain in full (rest from reference TRBV9 and TRBJ2-1): DSGVTQTPKHLITATGQRVTLRCSPRSGDLSVYWYQQSLDQGLQFLIQYYNGEERAKGNILERFSAQQFPDLHSELNLSSLELGDSALYFCASATSGGTYNEQFFGPGTRLTVL.

This chain links TRBV20-1 with TRBJ2-3; TCRdb picks TRBD1, but there is no DNA to check that call. This CDR3 contains 16 residues. Germline lookup yields CDR1 DFQATT and CDR2 SNEGSKA (reference sequence). CDR3 residues: CSAPPRGRGGTDTQYF.

V usage is TRBV29-1 and J usage is TRBJ2-3; TCRdb's D call of TRBD2 is untestable without DNA. Germline CDR1 is SQVTM and CDR2 is ANQGSEA. The length of the CDR3 is 12 residues. This CDR3 reads CSVGLAGDTQYF.

The chain joins TRBV18 to TRBJ2-5; TCRdb returns TRBD2, unconfirmable since there is no DNA. CDR1 KGHSH and CDR2 LQKENI come from the germline V gene. The CDR3 extends over 14 amino acids. CDR3 sequence: CASSRPLAKETQYF.

This chain uses TRBV11-2 with TRBJ1-2; checking the TCRdb D call of TRBD1 is not possible without DNA. Germline V gene lookup returns CDR1 SGHAT and CDR2 FQNNGV. This CDR3 has 17 residues. Here the CDR3 reads CASSLDLLDRPPRGYTF. Variable domain in full (rest from reference TRBV11-2 and TRBJ1-2): EAGVAQSPRYKIIEKRQSVAFWCNPISGHATLYWYQQILGQGPKLLIQFQNNGVVDDSQLPKDRFSAERLKGVDSTLKIQPAKLEDSAVYLCASSLDLLDRPPRGYTFGSGTRLTVV.

This rearrangement joins TRBV4-3 to TRBJ2-1; TCRdb calls TRBD1, which cannot be checked without DNA. CDR1 is LGHNA and CDR2 is YSLEER in the germline V gene. The CDR3 covers 16 residues. CDR3 loop: CASSQDSRGRNNEQFF.

J is TRBJ1-2 and V is TRBV20-1; the D call of TRBD1 rests on TCRdb alone, since no DNA is present to check it. CDR3 length: 13 residues. The germline CDR1 and CDR2 sequences are DFQATT and SNEGSKA (reference sequence). The CDR3 is CSAAKGRDYGYTF.

This chain uses TRBV20-1 with TRBJ2-7; TCRdb calls TRBD1, which cannot be checked without DNA. The CDR3 loop spans 14 amino acids. Germline lookup yields CDR1 DFQATT and CDR2 SNEGSKA (reference sequence). The CDR3 is CSARRPRGDYEQYF.

The chain's CDR3 is CASSQGDRDQETQYF. The chain combines TRBV4-1 with TRBJ2-5; TCRdb names TRBD1, which stays unverified in the absence of DNA. Germline CDR1 reads MGHRA; CDR2 reads YSYEKL. The length of the CDR3 is 15 residues.

V and J are TRBV4-3 and TRBJ1-6; TCRdb gives TRBD1 as the D gene, but with no DNA this cannot be confirmed. Germline assignment: CDR1 LGHNA and CDR2 YSLEER. The CDR3 totals 17 residues. The CDR3 sequence is CASSQAPGRGRDSPLHF.

This chain links TRBV19 with TRBJ2-3; with no DNA, the TCRdb D assignment of TRBD1 cannot be verified. The CDR3 is made up of 16 amino acids. Germline V lookup: CDR1 LNHDA, CDR2 SQIVND (reference sequence). The CDR3 sequence is CASRLRGGGAPDTQYF.

V usage is TRBV20-1 and J usage is TRBJ1-2. Germline CDR1 DFQATT, CDR2 SNEGSKA (reference sequence). The CDR3 is 12 amino acids. This CDR3 reads CTLRSSNYGYTF.

The chain combines TRBV7-2 with TRBJ1-1; absent DNA, TCRdb's TRBD1 call cannot be checked. Looked up from germline, CDR1 is SGHTA and CDR2 is FQGNSA. The CDR3 is 16 residues long. Here the CDR3 reads CASSLAGGQVNTEAFF. Full variable domain (missing parts from reference TRBV7-2 and TRBJ1-1): GAGVSQSPSNKVTEKGKDVELRCDPISGHTALYWYRQSLGQGLEFLIYFQGNSAPDKSGLPSDRFSAERTGGSVSTLTIQRTQQEDSAVYLCASSLAGGQVNTEAFFGQGTRLTVV.

This rearrangement joins TRBV9 to TRBJ2-3. CDR3 length: 16 residues. From germline, CDR1 is SGDLS and CDR2 YYNGEE. CDR3 sequence: CASSVVGGAGTDTQYF.

V usage is TRBV29-1 and J usage is TRBJ2-3; no DNA is available, so the TRBD1 call from TCRdb remains unchecked. The V gene's germline CDR1 is SQVTM and CDR2 ANQGSEA. The CDR3 totals 14 residues. The chain's CDR3 is CSSTGQGGADTQYF.